The rows below give T cell receptor beta chains drawn from one sample of a study of shared clonotypes between healthy human individuals. Data came from immunoSEQ multiplex PCR; TCRdb stores just in-frame clones and leaves some out. The sample has about 550,000 clones; roughly 96% are singletons. Sequencing was performed on naive CD8+ T cells sorted from blood. These receptors were collected from a woman between 25 and 40 years old in good health. Each CDR3 is given with its conserved first and last residue. A D gene is named only where the DNA matches it firmly. A row's size may be missing; if present it is once, few, many or a size class.

cdr3_nt cdr3_aa j_call v_call clone_size d_call
TGTGCCAGCAGTTCAATGAGACAGGGAATCCAAGAGACCCAGTACTTC CASSSMRQGIQETQYF TRBJ2-5 TRBV27 - TRBD1
TGCAGCGTTGCCGGGACAGGGCACTATGGCTACACCTTC CSVAGTGHYGYTF TRBJ1-2 TRBV29-1 once TRBD1
TGTGCCAGCAGCGTAGGTGGACTAGCCCCCTACGAGCAGTACTTC CASSVGGLAPYEQYF TRBJ2-7 TRBV9 - TRBD2
TGTGCCAGCGGCTACGACAGCCAAATTGGCTACACCTTC CASGYDSQIGYTF TRBJ1-2 TRBV27 - -
TGTGCCAGCAACCCCGGGACTAGGTCGGACGAGCAGTACTTC CASNPGTRSDEQYF TRBJ2-7 TRBV27 - TRBD2
TGCGCCAGCAGCGGGTGGGCCGGGACAGGGGGCAGAATCTCCTACGAGCAGTACTTC CASSGWAGTGGRISYEQYF TRBJ2-7 TRBV5-1 - TRBD1
TGTGCCACCCAGACTGGCTCCTACGAGCAGTACTTC CATQTGSYEQYF TRBJ2-7 TRBV10-3 - -
TGTGCCAGCAGCCTCATAGGAGAAGAGCAGTACTTC CASSLIGEEQYF TRBJ2-7 TRBV7-2 - -
TGTGCCAGCAGTTACGGACTCGACCTCTCCTACGAGCAGTACTTC CASSYGLDLSYEQYF TRBJ2-7 TRBV28 - -
TGTGCCAGCAGCTTGGGGACAACTAGCTACGAGCAGTACTTC CASSLGTTSYEQYF TRBJ2-7 TRBV5-6 - -
TGCAGCGTGACGTCGGGAGACTACGAGCAGTACTTC CSVTSGDYEQYF TRBJ2-7 TRBV29-1 - -
TGTGCCAGCAGTCCGCCCCCGACAGGTTATGGAAGCTATGGCTACACCTTC CASSPPPTGYGSYGYTF TRBJ1-2 TRBV7-9 few -
TGTGCCAGCAGTTCTCTTACTAGCACAGATACGCAGTATTTT CASSSLTSTDTQYF TRBJ2-3 TRBV27 - -
TGTGCCAGCAGCTTGTGGCTAGGGGGGAACACTGAAGCTTTCTTT CASSLWLGGNTEAFF TRBJ1-1 TRBV5-5 - -
TGTGCCAGCAGCTTGGGATCGCTCCTAGAATTCGGCAATGAGCAGTTCTTC CASSLGSLLEFGNEQFF TRBJ2-1 TRBV5-8 - -
TGTGCCAGCAGCTTACTAGTATCCCCCACAGATACGCAGTATTTT CASSLLVSPTDTQYF TRBJ2-3 TRBV7-9 once -
TGTGCCAGCAGCTCTCTTAGGGGCGGTAGGACCGCCTACGAGCAGTACTTC CASSSLRGGRTAYEQYF TRBJ2-7 TRBV7-8 - -
TGTGCCAGCAGCTTTCCTAGCGGGATACGCGATACGCAGTATTTT CASSFPSGIRDTQYF TRBJ2-3 TRBV7-6 - TRBD2
TGCGCCAGCAGCCAAGAGGGGTTCGAATTGTCTTTT CASSQEGFELSF TRBJ2-3 TRBV4-1 - -
TGTGCCAGCAGCCTCCGACTAGCGGGAGACACCGGGGAGCTGTTTTTT CASSLRLAGDTGELFF TRBJ2-2 TRBV9 - TRBD2
TGTGCCAGCAGTGAACTGCGGGGTCTCAGCCAAGAGACCCAGTACTTC CASSELRGLSQETQYF TRBJ2-5 TRBV6-1 - -
TGTGCCAGCAGCTCCCTAGCGGGAGAGGACTACGAGCAGTACTTC CASSSLAGEDYEQYF TRBJ2-7 TRBV7-9 - TRBD2
TGTGCCAGCAGCTCCTCGCCCGCCCGACACGATCGGACGAGCCAGGACTACGAGCAGTACTTC CASSSSPARHDRTSQDYEQYF TRBJ2-7 TRBV7-8 - -
TGTGCCAGCAGTTTCGGGGCGTCGAACACTGAAGCTTTCTTT CASSFGASNTEAFF TRBJ1-1 TRBV28 - -
TGTGCCAGCAGATTAGCGGATCTCTCCTACAATGAGCAGTTCTTC CASRLADLSYNEQFF TRBJ2-1 TRBV6-5 once -
TGTGCCAGTAGCCTAGACAGGAGCAATCAGCCCCAGCATTTT CASSLDRSNQPQHF TRBJ1-5 TRBV19 - -
TGTGCCAGCAGTGAAGCGATGAGACTGGTGGACTACGAGCAGTACTTC CASSEAMRLVDYEQYF TRBJ2-7 TRBV2 - -
TGTGCCAGCAACTCCGGCATTTCTAGCGGGAGGATAAATGAGCAGTTCTTC CASNSGISSGRINEQFF TRBJ2-1 TRBV7-6 - TRBD2
TGTGCCAGCAGCTTATACGTGAGCGGGGAGCTGTTTTTT CASSLYVSGELFF TRBJ2-2 TRBV11-2 once -
TGTGCCAGCAGCGTAGACAGGGGCACTGAAGCTTTCTTT CASSVDRGTEAFF TRBJ1-1 TRBV9 - TRBD1
TGTGCCTGGAGTGTTCACTGGGGAGACTATGGCTACACCTTC CAWSVHWGDYGYTF TRBJ1-2 TRBV30 once -
TGTGCCAGTAGTATAGACCTGGGACTAGCGGGAGGAAGGAAAGAGACCCAGTACTTC CASSIDLGLAGGRKETQYF TRBJ2-5 TRBV19 - TRBD2
TGCAGCGTTGTTAGGGAGACCCAGTACTTC CSVVRETQYF TRBJ2-5 TRBV29-1 - -
TGTGCCAGTAACACGCGCGGTGCGCTGTTTTTT CASNTRGALFF TRBJ2-2 TRBV19 - -
TGTGCCAGCAGTACCAAGCGGAGCTCCTACAATGAGCAGTTCTTC CASSTKRSSYNEQFF TRBJ2-1 TRBV6-1 - -